The 29 T cell receptor beta chains in this list originate from one sample, sequenced in a study of blood T cell repertoires in COVID-19. Only in-frame clones appear in the TCRdb table, and some are missing; sequencing was by immunoSEQ multiplex PCR. This table has about 160,000 clones, roughly four fifths appearing once. The specimen was peripheral blood. These receptors were obtained from a human donor with acute or convalescent COVID-19. The donor label of this sample is uncertain.

The chain carries TRBV10-3 and TRBJ1-1; a weak D match, TRBD1 (6 bases). Germline CDR1 is ENHRY and CDR2 is SYGVKD. The CDR3 totals 13 residues. Trimming removed 6 bases at V and 3 bases at J, with 11 bases between. CDR3 sequence reads: CAIRGTGYTEAFF. The CDR3 DNA reads as TGTGCCATCAGGGGTACAGGGTACACTGAAGCTTTCTTT.

J is TRBJ1-6 and V is TRBV15; no clear D. CDR1 and CDR2 from the germline V gene are LNHNV and YYDKDF (reference sequence). This CDR3 has 19 amino acids. V lost 0 bases and J 0 bases, leaving 15 bases between the germline ends. In DNA form, the CDR3 reads TGTGCCACCAGCAGAGATACGGGAGAGATTAGCTCCTATAATTCACCCCTCCACTTT. This translates into CATSRDTGEISSYNSPLHF.

This chain connects TRBV12-5 to TRBJ2-1; D not certain. The ends were cut back, 2 bases at V and 7 bases at J, with 3 bases in the middle. The length of the CDR3 is 11 residues. Germline loops: CDR1 LGHNT, CDR2 FRNRAP. The CDR3 nucleotides are TGTGCTAGTGGTTTGCTTAATGAGCAGTTCTTC. Translated, it gives CASGLLNEQFF.

The rearrangement joins TRBV5-4 to TRBJ1-3; unclear D gene. Trimming left V 0 bases short and J 1 base short, with 5 bases between. CDR1 is SGHNT and CDR2 is YYREEE in the germline V gene (reference sequence). The CDR3 has 14 amino acids. CDR3 amino acids: CASSLGVSGNTIYF. The CDR3 DNA reads as TGTGCCAGCAGCTTGGGCGTGTCTGGAAACACCATATATTTT.

The V and J genes are TRBV7-8 and TRBJ2-1; TRBD2 agrees at 12 bases. Germline CDR1 reads SGHVS; CDR2 reads FQNEAQ. The V gene end was trimmed by 2 bases and the J gene end by 7 bases; junction bases not matched to a gene: 3. The CDR3 covers 15 residues. This CDR3 is CASSLSTSGGNEQFF. In DNA, the CDR3 is TGTGCCAGCAGCTTATCCACTAGCGGGGGGAATGAGCAGTTCTTC.

V gene TRBV7-2 combines with J gene TRBJ2-3, with 12 bases identical to TRBD2. CDR3 length: 17 residues. CDR1 and CDR2 from the germline V gene are SGHTA and FQGNSA. The J segment lost 4 bases and the V segment lost 5 bases, leaving 10 bases of the junction unmatched. CDR3 sequence: CASSGGVLAGGPDTQYF. In DNA, the CDR3 is TGTGCCAGCAGCGGAGGGGTCCTAGCGGGGGGGCCAGATACGCAGTATTTT.

The V and J genes are TRBV3-1 (or the pseudogene TRBV3-2) and TRBJ2-2, with TRBD2 identical over 7 bases. J gave up 3 bases and V 4 bases, and 11 bases lay outside the gene matches. The length of the CDR3 is 17 residues. Germline CDR1 is LGHDT and CDR2 is YNNKEL (reference sequence). The CDR3 DNA reads as TGTGCCAGCAGCCTGTGGTCGAGCGGGACCGACACCGGGGAGCTGTTTTTT. Protein: CASSLWSSGTDTGELFF.

The chain employs TRBV2 and TRBJ1-1; tentative D call: TRBD1 (5 bases). V was shortened by 0 bases and J by 5 bases, with 10 bases between the two germline ends. The CDR3 contains 14 residues. From germline, CDR1 is SNHLY and CDR2 FYNNEI. In nucleotides, the CDR3 is TGTGCCAGCAGTGAAGCAGGGGAAGGGACTGAAGCTTTCTTT. Amino acids: CASSEAGEGTEAFF.

This chain connects TRBV11-2 to TRBJ1-2; no reliable D call. V lost 0 bases and J 3 bases, leaving 8 bases between the germline ends. Germline V gene sequence: CDR1 SGHAT, CDR2 FQNNGV. This CDR3 has 14 amino acids. CDR3 sequence reads: CASSLDSPDYGYTF. The CDR3 coding sequence is TGTGCCAGCAGCTTAGATAGTCCGGACTATGGCTACACCTTC.

The gene calls are TRBV19 and TRBJ2-1, with D tentatively TRBD1 (5 bases). V dropped 7 bases and J dropped 0 bases, with 13 bases sitting between them. Germline V gene data show CDR1 as LNHDA and CDR2 as SQIVND (reference sequence). CDR3 length equals 15 residues. Written as DNA, the CDR3 is TGTGCCAGTACCTTAGGACACAACTCCTACAATGAGCAGTTCTTC. As protein: CASTLGHNSYNEQFF. The full variable domain, with the rest looked up from reference TRBV19 and TRBJ2-1, is DGGITQSPKYLFRKEGQNVTLSCEQNLNHDAMYWYRQDPGQGLRLIYYSQIVNDFQKGDIAEGYSVSREKKESFPLTVTSAQKNPTAFYLCASTLGHNSYNEQFFGPGTRLTVL.

CDR3 sequence: CATSREGTEQFF. The CDR3 nucleotides are TGTGCCACCAGCAGAGAAGGGACAGAGCAGTTCTTC. The chain uses TRBV15 and TRBJ2-1; possibly TRBD1 for D (6 bases). CDR3 length: 12 amino acids. V lost 0 bases to trimming and J lost 10 bases, with 7 bases between them. CDR1 is LNHNV, CDR2 YYDKDF, per germline (reference sequence).

This chain uses TRBV7-2 with TRBJ1-6; 8 nucleotides align to TRBD1. Trimming took 5 bases from V and 9 from J; bases not matched to a gene: 9. CDR3 size: 15 residues. Germline CDR1 reads SGHTA; CDR2 reads FQGNSA. CDR3 sequence: CASSPQTGDRSPLHF. In nucleotides, the CDR3 is TGTGCCAGCAGCCCCCAGACAGGGGATCGTTCACCCCTCCACTTT.

This clone has just a few counts. The chain is built from TRBV30 and TRBJ1-1; possible D gene TRBD1, 5 bases. V was shortened by 0 bases and J by 10 bases, with 15 bases between the two germline ends. In germline, CDR1 is GTSNPN, CDR2 SVGIG (reference sequence). The CDR3 runs 13 residues. As DNA, the CDR3 is TGTGCCTGGAGTGTGGGTCCTGCCAGGGTAGCTTTCTTT. Translating it yields CAWSVGPARVAFF.

The rearrangement joins TRBV30 to TRBJ1-6, with D possibly matching TRBD1 (5 bases). V was cut by 6 bases and J by 10 bases, with 16 bases left in between. The CDR3 has 13 residues. Germline CDR1 and CDR2: GTSNPN and SVGIG (reference sequence). DNA for the CDR3: TGTGCCTGTCTCCCCGGGCGGGACTCACCCCTCCACTTT. Encoded protein: CACLPGRDSPLHF.

V usage is TRBV5-4 and J usage is TRBJ1-3; tentatively, D is TRBD1 (6 bases). The CDR3 has 14 amino acids. Germline loops: CDR1 SGHNT, CDR2 YYREEE (reference sequence). Trimming left V 3 bases short and J 8 bases short, with 15 bases between. The CDR3 sequence is CASSSAQGGDTIYF. Here the CDR3 DNA reads TGTGCCAGCAGCTCCGCACAGGGAGGGGACACCATATATTTT.

The chain joins TRBV7-3 to TRBJ1-1, with TRBD1 identical over 8 bases. This CDR3 contains 15 residues. The junction had 5 bases not matched to a gene; V was cut back by 3 bases and J by 2 bases. Germline V gene sequence: CDR1 SGHTA, CDR2 FQGTGA. The CDR3 here is CASSFLGTGNTEAFF. CDR3 bases: TGTGCCAGCAGCTTTCTCGGGACAGGCAACACTGAAGCTTTCTTT.

The rearrangement joins TRBV14 to TRBJ2-3, with unresolved D. The germline gives CDR1 SGHDN, CDR2 FVKESK. V was shortened by 1 base and J by 5 bases, with 7 bases between the two germline ends. This CDR3 comprises 13 residues. The CDR3 loop is CASSQGAGDTQYF. The CDR3 bases are TGTGCCAGCAGCCAAGGGGCAGGAGATACGCAGTATTTT.

V usage is TRBV6-5 and J usage is TRBJ1-1; 8 nucleotides line up with TRBD1. The V segment lost 5 bases and the J segment 1 base; nucleotides outside the gene matches: 6. CDR1 MNHEY and CDR2 SVGAGI come from the germline V gene. The CDR3 length is 15 residues. CDR3 sequence: CASSQTTGANTEAFF. In DNA form, the CDR3 reads TGTGCCAGCAGTCAAACGACAGGGGCGAACACTGAAGCTTTCTTT.

The chain carries TRBV2 and TRBJ1-2, with TRBD1 as a possible D gene (5 bases). Trimming pared 4 bases from V and 1 base from J, leaving 13 bases between. CDR3 size: 15 residues. Germline V lookup: CDR1 SNHLY, CDR2 FYNNEI. CDR3 amino acids: CASSGQLSLNYGYTF. For the CDR3, the DNA is TGTGCCAGCAGTGGACAGCTTTCACTTAACTATGGCTACACCTTC.

The chain recombines TRBV6-5 with TRBJ1-2; tentative D call: TRBD1 (6 bases). The CDR3 runs to 15 residues. The V gene lost 8 bases and the J gene lost 4 bases, with 20 bases spanning the gap. Germline V gives CDR1 MNHEY, CDR2 SVGAGI. DNA of the CDR3: TGTGCCAGCTGGGGGGGGGACAACAAGGGCTATGGCTACACCTTC. Residues: CASWGGDNKGYGYTF.

The J gene is TRBJ1-3, the V gene TRBV5-1, with D perhaps matching TRBD1 (5 bases). V was shortened by 4 bases and J by 4 bases, with 15 bases between the two germline ends. This CDR3 region has 15 residues. The germline V gene encodes CDR1 SGHRS and CDR2 YFSETQ. The CDR3 DNA reads as TGCGCCAGCAGCGCCCAGGCGGGGGGAGGAAACACCATATATTTT. This encodes CASSAQAGGGNTIYF.

The J gene is TRBJ2-6, the V gene TRBV27; no definite D call. The CDR3 is 15 residues long. Trimming shortened V by 6 bases and J by 0 bases, and 9 bases separated the two germline ends. Germline loops: CDR1 MNHEY, CDR2 SMNVEV (reference sequence). The CDR3: CASRMSVSGANVLTF. The CDR3 DNA is TGTGCCAGCAGAATGTCCGTCTCTGGGGCCAACGTCCTGACTTTC.

J is TRBJ1-3 and V is TRBV7-2; no clear D. Trimming removed 5 bases at V and 0 bases at J, with 8 bases between. Germline V gene data show CDR1 as SGHTA and CDR2 as FQGNSA. The CDR3 has 14 amino acids. The CDR3 loop is CASSRGLSGNTIYF. CDR3 nucleotides: TGTGCCAGCAGCCGCGGCCTCTCTGGAAACACCATATATTTT.

The genes are TRBV3-1 (or the pseudogene TRBV3-2) and TRBJ2-3; 12 bases map to TRBD2. The V gene's germline CDR1 is LGHDT and CDR2 YNNKEL (reference sequence). The CDR3 totals 16 residues. J gave up 6 bases and V 4 bases, and 8 bases lay outside the gene matches. The CDR3 DNA reads TGTGCCAGCAGCCCGCCTCTAGCGGGGGGGCGCGATACGCAGTATTTT. Amino acids: CASSPPLAGGRDTQYF.

Of note for this clone: Mismatch with germline at one junction end may stem from a read error. This chain connects TRBV29-1 to TRBJ1-2; 7 nucleotides align to TRBD1. The length of the CDR3 is 11 residues. From germline, CDR1 is SQVTM and CDR2 ANQGSEA. This CDR3 reads CSVQSGTAVDF. In DNA, the CDR3 is TGCAGCGTCCAATCCGGGACAGCTGTCGACTTC.

The J gene is TRBJ2-7, the V gene TRBV19, with 8 bases identical to TRBD1. J gave up 3 bases and V 10 bases, and 14 bases lay outside the gene matches. The CDR3 spans 15 residues. Germline V gene sequence: CDR1 LNHDA, CDR2 SQIVND (reference sequence). CDR3 in amino acids: CATLPGGGGVYEQYF. CDR3 coding DNA: TGTGCCACCCTCCCAGGGGGCGGTGGGGTCTACGAGCAGTACTTC.

In its sample, this clone was seen a few times. The chain is built from TRBV4-2 and TRBJ1-2; 10 nucleotides match TRBD1. The ends lost 0 bases at V and 7 bases at J; junction bases unmatched: 5. Germline V lookup: CDR1 LGHNA, CDR2 YNFKEQ. CDR3 length equals 15 residues. The CDR3 reads CASSQDWGQGTGYTF. CDR3 in DNA: TGTGCCAGCAGCCAAGATTGGGGACAGGGGACTGGCTACACCTTC.

The rearrangement links TRBV6-6 to TRBJ1-5; D is unresolved. Germline assignment: CDR1 MNHNY and CDR2 SVGAGI (reference sequence). The length of the CDR3 is 13 residues. V lost 2 bases, J lost 5 bases, and 7 bases lay in between. The CDR3 loop is CASSYGQDQPQHF. Written as DNA, the CDR3 is TGTGCCAGCAGTTACGGGCAGGATCAGCCCCAGCATTTT.

This chain connects TRBV7-9 to TRBJ1-1; tentatively, D is TRBD1 (5 bases). V was shortened by 1 base and J by 8 bases, with 8 bases between the two germline ends. Germline values: CDR1 SEHNR, CDR2 FQNEAQ (reference sequence). CDR3 length: 12 amino acids. CDR3 nucleotides: TGTGCCAGCAGCTTAGGACAGCCAGAAGCTTTCTTT. Residues: CASSLGQPEAFF.